This T cell receptor beta chain appears in the sequencing data of a study of post-analysis software for immune sequencing data. Points from the study as a whole: When patients were compared with controls, 4 or 5 TRBV segments were more frequent, TRBV5-6, TRBV5-1 and TRBV20-1 among them. Significantly lower normalized Chao1 diversity was seen in multiple sclerosis patients than in controls. Samples made in the same batch grouped tightly together by F measure.

Note on this clonotype: Antigen unknown.

The CDR3 totals 14 residues. The junction had 3 bases not matched to a gene; V was cut back by 4 bases and J by 3 bases. CDR1 and CDR2 from the germline V gene are MNHEY and SMNVEV (reference sequence). The TCR beta cDNA libraries contained unique molecular identifiers. The T cell input of about 0.85 to 10 million gave approximately 500,000 cDNA molecules. One entry per CDR3 protein, called by TCRdb with MiXCR from the PCR reads. The sample comprises approximately 730,000 distinct CDR3 sequences, less than 35% of which are singletons, and more than 0.45% rests with the top ten. The chain is built from TRBV27 and TRBJ1-2; 9 bases map to TRBD1. Material: blood. The receptor was derived from a girl aged 10 to 17 with multiple sclerosis. The CDR3 loop is CASSYRGLDYGYTF. DNA of the CDR3: TGTGCCAGCAGTTACAGGGGGCTTGACTATGGCTACACCTTC.